This entry lists 4 T cell receptor beta chains sequenced from one sample in a study of immune evolution from preneoplasia to lung adenocarcinoma. TCRdb's table, derived via immunoSEQ multiplex PCR, lists solely in-frame clones and lacks some. The table has about 10,000 clones, 80% to 85% seen once. Sequencing was done on a sample of FFPE minimally invasive lung adenocarcinoma tissue. The source is a person aged 65 to 79 with lung adenocarcinoma. Some clones in this sample may be carry-over from other donors' samples.

The V gene is TRBV14, the J gene TRBJ1-6, with 8 bases that match TRBD1. The CDR3 spans 16 residues. Unmatched junction bases numbered 8, after V lost 3 bases and J lost 7 bases. CDR1 and CDR2 (germline): SGHDN, FVKESK. CDR3 protein: CASSHGWTGLNSPLHF. DNA of the CDR3: TGTGCCAGCAGCCATGGTTGGACAGGGCTCAATTCACCCCTCCACTTT.

The CDR3 DNA reads as TGTGCCAGCAGCCCACAGGGGGGGGAGACCCAGTACTTC. Translation gives CASSPQGGETQYF. The chain has TRBV7-3 and TRBJ2-5; D is possibly TRBD1 (8 bases). This CDR3 comprises 13 residues. Germline CDR1 reads SGHTA; CDR2 reads FQGTGA. Trimming pared 5 bases from V and 5 bases from J, leaving 12 bases between.

The gene calls are TRBV6-5 and TRBJ2-7, with no clear D. CDR3 size: 13 residues. The V gene lost 2 bases and the J gene lost 2 bases, with 7 bases spanning the gap. Germline lookup yields CDR1 MNHEY and CDR2 SVGAGI. The CDR3 DNA is TGTGCCAGCAGTTACGGGCCCACCTACGAGCAGTACTTC. Protein: CASSYGPTYEQYF.

This clone has more than one count but fewer than ten. The chain links TRBV15 to TRBJ2-4; 9 nucleotides match TRBD1. The junction had 4 bases not matched to a gene; V was cut back by 0 bases and J by 7 bases. Germline CDR1 LNHNV, CDR2 YYDKDF (reference sequence). This CDR3 is 15 amino acids long. CDR3 nucleotides: TGTGCCACCAGCAGAGAACAGGGGGCGCAGAACATTCAGTACTTC. Residues: CATSREQGAQNIQYF.